One sample yielded the 32 T cell receptor beta chains listed below, sequenced in a study of beta chain features in type 1 diabetes. Reverse transcription of all isolated RNA meant that expressed TCRB transcripts were sequenced. The protocol was immunoSEQ multiplex PCR, while the TCRdb copy is restricted to in-frame clones and leaves out a portion. The table has 130,000 to 150,000 clones, around 7% seen once; the top ten hold under 1.5%. The sequenced sample was central memory CD4+ T cells from blood. The origin of the receptors is a woman in her twenties or thirties in good health.

This chain connects TRBV5-1 to TRBJ1-3, with a possible D match to TRBD1 (6 bases). Deletions cut 6 bases from V and 1 base from J, with 8 bases between. Germline V gene data show CDR1 as SGHRS and CDR2 as YFSETQ. The CDR3 loop spans 13 amino acids. CDR3 sequence: CASTTGSGNTIYF. The CDR3 region has the DNA TGCGCCAGCACCACAGGGTCTGGAAACACCATATATTTT.

This clone was detected many times. V usage is TRBV4-1 and J usage is TRBJ2-4; TRBD1 matches at 11 bases. CDR1 and CDR2 (germline): MGHRA, YSYEKL. The V and J ends lost 3 bases and 8 bases, in that order; junction bases with no gene match: 3. There are 14 residues in the CDR3. The CDR3 sequence: CASSHMDRGHIQYF. The DNA for the CDR3 is TGCGCCAGCAGCCACATGGACAGGGGGCACATTCAGTACTTC.

This clone was seen a few times. The rearrangement uses TRBV19 and TRBJ2-1, with 9 positions matching TRBD1. V lost 3 bases to trimming and J lost 12 bases; unmatched junction nucleotides: 15. There are 16 residues in the CDR3. Germline V gene data show CDR1 as LNHDA and CDR2 as SQIVND (reference sequence). CDR3 sequence: CASSIGTGTGRYGQFF. CDR3 coding DNA: TGTGCCAGTAGTATCGGAACCGGGACAGGGCGCTACGGGCAGTTCTTC.

This clone was seen only a few times. V and J are TRBV29-1 and TRBJ2-7; the match to TRBD2 covers 11 bases. V lost 6 bases and J lost 3; bases outside the gene matches: 4. Germline assignment: CDR1 SQVTM and CDR2 ANQGSEA. The CDR3 totals 13 residues. The CDR3 loop reads CSVRGTSGYEQYF. Here the CDR3 DNA reads TGCAGCGTGCGGGGGACTAGCGGCTACGAGCAGTACTTC.

This clone appeared a few times. The chain joins TRBV19 to TRBJ2-3; 11 bases are a match to TRBD2. Germline values: CDR1 LNHDA, CDR2 SQIVND (reference sequence). The CDR3 sequence is 16 residues long. Unmatched junction bases numbered 9, after V lost 7 bases and J lost 3 bases. Here the CDR3 DNA reads TGTGCCAGTACCTCGACTAGCGGGATAATTACAGATACGCAGTATTTT. Amino acids: CASTSTSGIITDTQYF. Full variable domain (rest looked up from reference TRBV19 and TRBJ2-3): DGGITQSPKYLFRKEGQNVTLSCEQNLNHDAMYWYRQDPGQGLRLIYYSQIVNDFQKGDIAEGYSVSREKKESFPLTVTSAQKNPTAFYLCASTSTSGIITDTQYFGPGTRLTVL.

The genes are TRBV29-1 and TRBJ2-1; no definite D call. CDR3 size: 14 residues. The V gene's germline CDR1 is SQVTM and CDR2 ANQGSEA. V lost 4 bases and J lost 6, with 16 bases in between. CDR3 protein: CSVGASLSGNEQFF. The DNA for the CDR3 is TGCAGCGTTGGAGCGTCTCTTTCGGGCAATGAGCAGTTCTTC.

This clone was seen at least ten times. The chain combines TRBV6-4 with TRBJ2-1; TRBD1 is a possible D gene (6 bases). The CDR3 is 13 amino acids. CDR1 is MRHNA, CDR2 SNTAGT, per germline. Trimming stripped 4 bases from V and 3 bases from J, with 7 bases between. Here the CDR3 reads CASSVGGYNEQFF. The CDR3 DNA sequence: TGTGCCAGCAGTGTAGGGGGCTACAATGAGCAGTTCTTC.

As concerns this clone: Other DNA sequences within the sample encode an identical CDR3. This chain joins TRBV28 and TRBJ2-3; 7 positions match TRBD2. CDR3 length: 15 amino acids. CDR1 is MDHEN and CDR2 is SYDVKM in the germline V gene. Unmatched junction bases numbered 5, after V lost 2 bases and J lost 3 bases. Here the CDR3 reads CASSLGGSGTDTQYF. CDR3 coding DNA: TGTGCCAGCAGTTTAGGCGGGAGTGGTACAGATACGCAGTATTTT.

The chain uses TRBV7-2 and TRBJ2-7, with TRBD1 identical over 7 bases. Germline values: CDR1 SGHTA, CDR2 FQGNSA. The CDR3 length is 16 residues. Germline trimming cut 4 bases from V and 0 bases from J; bases unmatched to any gene: 9. CDR3 coding DNA: TGTGCCAGCAGCTCGATTGTGGGACAGAGCTCCTACGAGCAGTACTTC. Its translation: CASSSIVGQSSYEQYF.

J is TRBJ2-3 and V is TRBV9; TRBD2 matches 10 bases. From germline, CDR1 is SGDLS and CDR2 YYNGEE. Trimming took 3 bases from V and 4 from J; bases not matched to a gene: 14. CDR3 size: 18 residues. The DNA for the CDR3 is TGTGCCAGCAGCGCTAGAGGGCCTAGCGGGAGTTTCGCAGATACGCAGTATTTT. Translating it yields CASSARGPSGSFADTQYF. Based on the CDR3 plus reference TRBV9 and TRBJ2-3, the full variable domain is DSGVTQTPKHLITATGQRVTLRCSPRSGDLSVYWYQQSLDQGLQFLIQYYNGEERAKGNILERFSAQQFPDLHSELNLSSLELGDSALYFCASSARGPSGSFADTQYFGPGTRLTVL.

The chain joins TRBV19 to TRBJ1-1, with no clear D. CDR3 length: 16 amino acids. The germline CDR1 and CDR2 sequences are LNHDA and SQIVND (reference sequence). V was pared by 5 bases and J by 0 bases, with 16 bases between. The CDR3 here is CASSYRSKLLNTEAFF. CDR3 DNA: TGTGCCAGTAGTTACAGATCCAAGCTATTGAACACTGAAGCTTTCTTT.

V usage is TRBV5-1 and J usage is TRBJ2-1, with 7 positions matching TRBD2. V shed 5 bases and J 5 bases; nucleotides not matched to a gene: 13. CDR3 length: 16 amino acids. Germline lookup yields CDR1 SGHRS and CDR2 YFSETQ. The CDR3 nucleotides are TGCGCCAGCAGGGTAGGGACTATCGGATGGAACAATGAGCAGTTCTTC. It yields the protein CASRVGTIGWNNEQFF.

This clone was seen repeatedly, ten times or more. Other DNA sequences in this sample translate to the same CDR3. The gene calls are TRBV19 and TRBJ2-2, with TRBD1 matching over 7 bases. CDR3 size: 15 residues. The V gene's germline CDR1 is LNHDA and CDR2 SQIVND (reference sequence). The junction had 5 bases not matched to a gene; V was cut back by 6 bases and J by 1 base. CDR3 loop: CASSERQGNTGELFF. CDR3 in DNA: TGTGCCAGTAGCGAACGACAGGGGAACACCGGGGAGCTGTTTTTT.

The V gene is TRBV7-9, the J gene TRBJ1-3; D remains ambiguous. The CDR3 runs 11 residues. V gave up 8 bases and J gave up 4 bases, with 6 bases separating them. Germline values: CDR1 SEHNR, CDR2 FQNEAQ (reference sequence). CDR3 loop: CASLAGNTIYF. CDR3 bases: TGTGCCAGCCTTGCGGGAAACACCATATATTTT. Together with reference TRBV7-9 and TRBJ1-3, the CDR3 gives the full variable domain: DTGVSQNPRHKITKRGQNVTFRCDPISEHNRLYWYRQTLGQGPEFLTYFQNEAQLEKSRLLSDRFSAERPKGSFSTLEIQRTEQGDSAMYLCASLAGNTIYFGEGSWLTVV.

This clone occurred a few times. The chain recombines TRBV2 with TRBJ2-3, with a weak D call TRBD2 (6 bases). The CDR3 spans 16 residues. Germline V gives CDR1 SNHLY, CDR2 FYNNEI. The germline V and J ends were trimmed by 4 bases and 1 base, with 15 bases remaining between them. This CDR3 reads CASSAGVASGTDTQYF. DNA for the CDR3: TGTGCCAGCAGTGCGGGGGTGGCTAGCGGCACAGATACGCAGTATTTT.

A few counts support this clone. In DNA, the CDR3 is TGTGCCAGCAGTTACGGAGGAGGAGCTAACTATGGCTACACCTTC. This encodes CASSYGGGANYGYTF. The chain has TRBV6-5 and TRBJ1-2, with D uncertain. The V gene's germline CDR1 is MNHEY and CDR2 SVGAGI. Trimming took off 2 bases at V and 0 bases at J, with 10 bases between the two ends. The CDR3 contains 15 residues.

This clone was seen more than once but under ten times. This chain uses TRBV7-9 with TRBJ2-1; 13 positions agree with TRBD2. This CDR3 is built from 19 residues. V lost 5 bases, J lost 0 bases, and 10 bases stayed unmatched. Germline V gene sequence: CDR1 SEHNR, CDR2 FQNEAQ (reference sequence). For the CDR3, the DNA is TGTGCCAGCAGCGAACTAGCGGGAGGGCGAGTCGGCTCCTACAATGAGCAGTTCTTC. Its translation is CASSELAGGRVGSYNEQFF.

This clone appeared a few times. The chain has TRBV6-5 and TRBJ1-1; TRBD1 aligns across 9 bases. The CDR3 has 15 amino acids. Germline V lookup: CDR1 MNHEY, CDR2 SVGAGI. With V trimmed by 6 bases and J by 0 bases, 5 bases remained unmatched. CDR3 DNA: TGTGCCAGCAGATCAGACAGGGGGTTGAACACTGAAGCTTTCTTT. Residues: CASRSDRGLNTEAFF.

This chain uses TRBV28 with TRBJ1-5, with a possible D match to TRBD1 (6 bases). Germline V CDR1 and CDR2: MDHEN, SYDVKM. Trimming shortened V by 7 bases and J by 4 bases, and 14 bases separated the two germline ends. The CDR3 has 14 amino acids. CDR3 amino acids: CASTSLGTNQPQHF. The CDR3 DNA reads as TGTGCCAGCACCTCTCTCGGGACAAATCAGCCCCAGCATTTT.

This clone was observed many times. This chain joins TRBV18 and TRBJ1-1, with 7 bases lining up with TRBD1. Per germline, CDR1 KGHSH and CDR2 LQKENI. The CDR3 is 14 amino acids. V was clipped by 5 bases and J by 3 bases; unmatched bases: 6. CDR3 amino acids: CASSATGVDTEAFF. In nucleotides, the CDR3 is TGTGCCAGCTCAGCTACAGGGGTTGACACTGAAGCTTTCTTT. The full variable domain, in which reference TRBV18 and TRBJ1-1 provide the parts outside the CDR3, is NAGVMQNPRHLVRRRGQEARLRCSPMKGHSHVYWYRQLPEEGLKFMVYLQKENIIDESGMPKERFSAEFPKEGPSILRIQQVVRGDSAAYFCASSATGVDTEAFFGQGTRLTVV.

This clone was detected a few times. The gene calls are TRBV7-3 and TRBJ2-5; 9 bases are shared with TRBD2. The CDR3 runs to 16 residues. The J segment lost 5 bases and the V segment lost 5 bases, leaving 12 bases of the junction unmatched. The V gene's germline CDR1 is SGHTA and CDR2 FQGTGA. In DNA form, the CDR3 reads TGTGCCAGCAGCCCCGGTGGCGGGAGGGCCTGGGAGACCCAGTACTTC. Translation: CASSPGGGRAWETQYF.

This chain joins TRBV27 and TRBJ2-7; a possible D gene is TRBD2 (6 bases). The CDR3 sequence is 16 residues long. Germline V gene lookup returns CDR1 MNHEY and CDR2 SMNVEV (reference sequence). Trimming shortened V by 8 bases and J by 4 bases, and 24 bases separated the two germline ends. The CDR3, as DNA: TGTGCCAGCTCATCCCCGACCGGGACTGGTACGTACGAGCAGTACTTC. Its protein product is CASSSPTGTGTYEQYF.

This chain connects TRBV5-4 to TRBJ2-3, with TRBD2 matching over 10 bases. V trimming: 0 bases; J trimming: 5 bases; junction bases outside the gene matches: 6. Germline V gives CDR1 SGHNT, CDR2 YYREEE (reference sequence). The CDR3 has 16 amino acids. The CDR3 DNA sequence: TGTGCCAGCAGCTTGGCAGCGGGAGGGCGGGGAGATACGCAGTATTTT. Amino acids: CASSLAAGGRGDTQYF.

Only a few counts were recorded for this clone. The V gene is TRBV10-2, the J gene TRBJ2-2, with 8 positions matching TRBD2. The junction had 7 bases not matched to a gene; V was cut back by 6 bases and J by 4 bases. CDR1 and CDR2 (germline): WSHSY, SAAADI. The CDR3 sequence is 15 residues long. CDR3 DNA: TGCGCCAGCAGCGTAAGCGGGAGCTCCACCGGGGAGCTGTTTTTT. This translates into CASSVSGSSTGELFF.

This clone was detected only a few times. The V and J genes are TRBV5-6 and TRBJ1-5; D is perhaps TRBD1 (5 bases). V was trimmed by 0 bases and J by 7 bases, leaving 11 bases between them. Germline CDR1 SGHDT, CDR2 YYEEEE. The CDR3 loop spans 14 amino acids. The CDR3: CASSLVGAAQPQHF. CDR3 coding DNA: TGTGCCAGCAGCTTGGTAGGGGCTGCGCAGCCCCAGCATTTT.

This rearrangement joins TRBV6-5 to TRBJ1-5; the D gene is possibly TRBD1 (5 bases). V was clipped by 7 bases and J by 6 bases, with 16 bases between them. CDR3 length equals 14 residues. CDR1 is MNHEY and CDR2 is SVGAGI in the germline V gene. CDR3 sequence: CASTPGGEGQPQHF. CDR3 bases: TGTGCCAGCACTCCCGGGGGGGAAGGTCAGCCCCAGCATTTT.

The sample holds a few counts of this clone. The J gene is TRBJ2-1, the V gene TRBV7-9; 7 bases match TRBD1. Germline V CDR1 and CDR2: SEHNR, FQNEAQ (reference sequence). The ends lost 1 base at V and 6 bases at J; junction bases unmatched: 3. The CDR3 extends over 14 amino acids. CDR3 nucleotides: TGTGCCAGCAGCTTAGTAGCAGGGGGCAATGAGCAGTTCTTC. Translating it yields CASSLVAGGNEQFF.

J is TRBJ1-3 and V is TRBV11-2; D is possibly TRBD1 (6 bases). CDR1 is SGHAT, CDR2 FQNNGV, per germline. The CDR3 extends over 17 amino acids. V was shortened by 3 bases and J by 2 bases, with 17 bases between the two germline ends. The CDR3: CASSFVPGGAAGNTIYF. The CDR3 DNA follows: TGTGCCAGCAGCTTCGTCCCCGGGGGGGCAGCTGGAAACACCATATATTTT.

CDR3 in amino acids: CASSQMTSGMKETQYF. CDR3 sequence (DNA): TGTGCCAGCAGCCAAATGACTAGCGGTATGAAAGAGACCCAGTACTTC. The rearrangement links TRBV5-6 to TRBJ2-5, with TRBD2 matching over 9 bases. Trimming took 4 bases from V and 3 from J; bases not matched to a gene: 10. Germline-derived CDR1 and CDR2 are SGHDT and YYEEEE. CDR3 length: 16 residues. Supplemented by reference TRBV5-6 and TRBJ2-5, the full variable domain reads DAGVTQSPTHLIKTRGQQVTLRCSPKSGHDTVSWYQQALGQGPQFIFQYYEEEERQRGNFPDRFSGHQFPNYSSELNVNALLLGDSALYLCASSQMTSGMKETQYFGPGTRLLVL.

The V call is TRBV5-4, the J call TRBJ2-2; no clear D. CDR3 length: 15 residues. CDR1 and CDR2 (germline): SGHNT, YYREEE (reference sequence). Trimming took 0 bases from V and 1 from J, leaving 7 bases between them. CDR3 loop: CASSLGSGNTGELFF. Here the CDR3 DNA reads TGTGCCAGCAGCTTGGGTTCCGGGAACACCGGGGAGCTGTTTTTT.

The rearrangement uses TRBV6-5 and TRBJ1-2; D unclear. V shed 6 bases and J shed 5 bases, with 19 bases lying between them. The CDR3 is made up of 15 amino acids. CDR1 is MNHEY and CDR2 is SVGAGI in the germline V gene. In DNA, the CDR3 is TGTGCCAGCAGGACGACGGACGGAGGGAATTATGGCTACACCTTC. Its protein is CASRTTDGGNYGYTF.

The table lists this clone with a few counts. The chain has TRBV19 and TRBJ2-1; tentative D call: TRBD1 (6 bases). Germline V gene sequence: CDR1 LNHDA, CDR2 SQIVND (reference sequence). V shed 1 base and J shed 6 bases, with 13 bases lying between them. The CDR3 sequence is 15 residues long. The CDR3 nucleotides are TGTGCCAGTAGTATAGGACAGGTTCCTAGCAATGAGCAGTTCTTC. As protein: CASSIGQVPSNEQFF.